These 15 T cell receptor beta chains share one sample of origin, sequenced in a study of blood T cell repertoires in COVID-19. Sequencing was performed with immunoSEQ multiplex PCR; in TCRdb, only in-frame clones are kept and a portion is missing. Of about 370,000 clones in the sample, more than 80% are singletons; the top ten hold under 4%. Sequencing was carried out using peripheral blood. These receptors all come from a woman between 25 and 40 years old with COVID-19, enrolled during active disease.

The chain employs TRBV7-2 and TRBJ2-1; 7 bases align to TRBD2. Germline CDR1 is SGHTA and CDR2 is FQGNSA. This CDR3 contains 16 residues. V lost 5 bases, J lost 9 bases, and 16 bases stayed unmatched. The DNA for the CDR3 is TGTGCCAGCAGCCCTAGAAGGGGCGGGAGTTCGGGTGAGCAGTTCTTC. Translated, it gives CASSPRRGGSSGEQFF.

This chain links TRBV4-1 with TRBJ2-1, with TRBD2 matching over 7 bases. The CDR3 has 16 amino acids. Per the germline V gene, CDR1 is MGHRA and CDR2 is YSYEKL. The V segment lost 0 bases and the J segment 3 bases; nucleotides outside the gene matches: 5. The CDR3 region has the DNA TGCGCCAGCAGCCAAGACCGGGACTATTTCTACAATGAGCAGTTCTTC. Its translation is CASSQDRDYFYNEQFF.

This clone was picked up one time. The chain recombines TRBV12-3 or TRBV12-4 with TRBJ2-7; no firm D call. The CDR3 has 13 residues. Trimming shortened V by 0 bases and J by 1 base, and 4 bases separated the two germline ends. The CDR3 spells CASSLAASYEQYV. As DNA, the CDR3 is TGTGCCAGCAGTTTAGCAGCGTCCTACGAGCAGTACGTC.

V and J are TRBV18 and TRBJ1-6; TRBD1 matches at 8 bases. Trimming removed 1 base from V and 8 bases from J; junction bases left unmatched: 4. Looked up from germline, CDR1 is KGHSH and CDR2 is LQKENI. The CDR3 has 15 amino acids. CDR3 residues: CASSPQQGADSPLHF. CDR3 sequence (DNA): TGTGCCAGCTCACCACAGCAGGGGGCGGATTCACCCCTCCACTTT. Using reference TRBV18 and TRBJ1-6 for the parts outside the CDR3, the full variable domain is NAGVMQNPRHLVRRRGQEARLRCSPMKGHSHVYWYRQLPEEGLKFMVYLQKENIIDESGMPKERFSAEFPKEGPSILRIQQVVRGDSAAYFCASSPQQGADSPLHFGNGTRLTVT.

The chain recombines TRBV30 with TRBJ2-7, with D possibly TRBD1 on 6 matching bases. V shed 3 bases and J shed 4 bases, with 10 bases lying between them. The CDR3 contains 12 residues. CDR1 GTSNPN and CDR2 SVGIG come from the germline V gene (reference sequence). The CDR3 DNA reads TGTGCCTGGAGGATGACAGGATACGAGCAGTACGTC. Translated: CAWRMTGYEQYV.

This sequence joins TRBV7-9 and TRBJ2-7; D is possibly TRBD2 (5 bases). This CDR3 spans 13 amino acids. V was clipped by 5 bases and J by 7 bases, with 15 bases between them. Germline CDR1 reads SEHNR; CDR2 reads FQNEAQ (reference sequence). The CDR3 spells CASSLMTLGEQYV. The DNA for the CDR3 is TGTGCCAGCAGCCTGATGACACTAGGGGAGCAGTACGTC.

This clone was seen a few times. This chain uses TRBV29-1 with TRBJ1-5; 10 positions agree with TRBD1. The junction had 6 bases not matched to a gene; V was cut back by 7 bases and J by 3 bases. The CDR3 is 14 residues long. CDR1 is SQVTM and CDR2 is ANQGSEA in the germline V gene. The CDR3 DNA is TGCAGCGCACGGGACAGGGGATTCAATCAGCCCCAGCATTTT. Protein sequence: CSARDRGFNQPQHF.

The gene calls are TRBV19 and TRBJ2-2; 10 bases fit TRBD1. The CDR3 extends over 16 amino acids. The J segment lost 7 bases and the V segment lost 5 bases, leaving 10 bases of the junction unmatched. Germline CDR1 and CDR2: LNHDA and SQIVND (reference sequence). This CDR3 reads CASSFSTGGAIGELFF. The CDR3 DNA sequence: TGTGCCAGTAGTTTCTCGACAGGGGGCGCGATCGGGGAGCTGTTTTTT.

The chain combines TRBV23-1 with TRBJ1-5, with TRBD1 identical over 7 bases. TRBV23-1 is an ORF, with its function uncertain. The CDR3 consists of 18 residues. Unmatched junction bases numbered 13, after V lost 3 bases and J lost 2 bases. The CDR3 nucleotides are TGCGCCAGCAGTCAGTCGACAGGGAATAGCCTTGGCAATCAGCCCCAGCATTTT. Its translation is CASSQSTGNSLGNQPQHF.

The rearrangement links TRBV9 to TRBJ2-2; 7 bases fit TRBD2. Germline CDR1 SGDLS, CDR2 YYNGEE. V was pared by 0 bases and J by 4 bases, with 12 bases of the junction left unmatched. This CDR3 region has 18 residues. This chain's CDR3 is CASSVASGGRAGTGELFF. In DNA, the CDR3 is TGTGCCAGCAGCGTAGCTTCGGGTGGGAGGGCCGGCACCGGGGAGCTGTTTTTT.

The chain is built from TRBV10-1 and TRBJ2-1; TRBD1 agrees at 8 bases. The CDR3 extends over 15 amino acids. Trimming took 2 bases from V and 5 from J; bases not matched to a gene: 5. Germline values: CDR1 WNHNN, CDR2 SYGVQD (reference sequence). Here the CDR3 reads CASSETGTGDNEQFF. For the CDR3, the DNA is TGCGCCAGCAGTGAGACTGGGACAGGAGACAATGAGCAGTTCTTC.

The V and J genes are TRBV6-2 or TRBV6-3 and TRBJ1-5; no reliable D call. This CDR3 contains 14 residues. The germline CDR1 and CDR2 sequences are MNHEY and SVGEGT. V was cut by 0 bases and J by 6 bases, with 9 bases left in between. This chain's CDR3 is CASSYSPTGQPQHF. DNA of the CDR3: TGTGCCAGCAGTTACTCCCCAACGGGTCAGCCCCAGCATTTT.

J is TRBJ1-1 and V is TRBV5-4, with D unclear. The germline V gene encodes CDR1 SGHNT and CDR2 YYREEE (reference sequence). V dropped 3 bases and J dropped 4 bases, with 10 bases sitting between them. The CDR3 is 13 amino acids. The CDR3 here is CASSYLSGTEAFF. In DNA, the CDR3 is TGTGCCAGCAGCTACCTCAGTGGCACTGAAGCTTTCTTT.

Notes on this clone: Because the CDR3's place on the DNA is in doubt, the DNA is left out and the CDR3 is given as listed by TCRdb. This chain links TRBV28 with TRBJ1-2. From germline, CDR1 is MDHEN and CDR2 SYDVKM. 17 amino acids form the CDR3, both terminal residues included. The CDR3 protein is CASSSGQGLLGAYGYTF.

V usage is TRBV6-2 or TRBV6-3 and J usage is TRBJ2-2; the match to TRBD2 covers 8 bases. The CDR3 runs to 18 residues. V lost 0 bases, J lost 1 base, and 7 bases stayed unmatched. The V gene's germline CDR1 is MNHEY and CDR2 SVGEGT. This chain's CDR3 is CASSYSRTSGGNTGELFF. In DNA, the CDR3 is TGTGCCAGCAGTTACTCTAGAACTAGCGGAGGGAACACCGGGGAGCTGTTTTTT.